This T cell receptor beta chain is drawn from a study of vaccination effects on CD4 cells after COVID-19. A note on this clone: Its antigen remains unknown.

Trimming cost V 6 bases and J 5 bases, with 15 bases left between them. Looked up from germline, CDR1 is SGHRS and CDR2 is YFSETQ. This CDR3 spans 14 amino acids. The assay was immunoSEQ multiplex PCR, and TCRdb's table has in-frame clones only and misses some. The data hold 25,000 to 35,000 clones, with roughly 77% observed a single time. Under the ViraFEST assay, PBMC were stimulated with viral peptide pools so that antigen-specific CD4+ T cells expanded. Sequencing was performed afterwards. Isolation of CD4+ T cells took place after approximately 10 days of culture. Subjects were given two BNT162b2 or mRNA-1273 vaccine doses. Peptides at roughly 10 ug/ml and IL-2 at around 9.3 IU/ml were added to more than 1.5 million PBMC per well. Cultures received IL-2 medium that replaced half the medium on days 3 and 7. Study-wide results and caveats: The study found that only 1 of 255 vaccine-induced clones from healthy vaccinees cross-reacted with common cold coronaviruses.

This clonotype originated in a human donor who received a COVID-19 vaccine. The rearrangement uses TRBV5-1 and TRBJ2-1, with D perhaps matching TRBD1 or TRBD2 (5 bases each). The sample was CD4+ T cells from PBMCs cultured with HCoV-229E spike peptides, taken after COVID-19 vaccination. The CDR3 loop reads CASNRDPENNEQFF. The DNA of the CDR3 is TGCGCCAGCAACCGGGACCCAGAGAACAATGAGCAGTTCTTC. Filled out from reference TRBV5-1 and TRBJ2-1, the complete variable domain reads KAGVTQTPRYLIKTRGQQVTLSCSPISGHRSVSWYQQTPGQGLQFLFEYFSETQRNKGNFPGRFSGRQFSNSRSEMNVSTLELGDSALYLCASNRDPENNEQFFGPGTRLTVL.